The 11 T cell receptor beta chains reported below all come from one sample, sequenced in a study of OX40 agonist ivuxolimab in advanced cancers. Profiled with immunoSEQ multiplex PCR; TCRdb holds only in-frame clones, not every one. The sample has more than 85,000 clones, around nine tenths seen once. The starting material was CD4+ or CD8+ T cells sorted from blood, obtained in a trial of the OX40 agonist ivuxolimab. These receptors came from an adult with an advanced solid tumor such as melanoma, head and neck, liver or kidney cancer.

This clone was recorded only once. The chain employs TRBV5-6 and TRBJ2-7; D is unclear. Trimming shortened V by 1 base and J by 3 bases, and 11 bases separated the two germline ends. The germline gives CDR1 SGHDT, CDR2 YYEEEE. This CDR3 contains 14 residues. The CDR3 loop reads CASSLLPNLYEQYF. The DNA for the CDR3 is TGTGCCAGCAGCTTGTTACCAAACCTCTACGAGCAGTACTTC.

The chain uses TRBV30 and TRBJ1-2; D possibly corresponds to TRBD1 (5 bases). The CDR3 extends over 13 amino acids. The V gene's germline CDR1 is GTSNPN and CDR2 SVGIG (reference sequence). V gave up 0 bases and J gave up 7 bases, with 12 bases separating them. CDR3 loop: CAWSVRGDGGYTF. Here the CDR3 DNA reads TGTGCCTGGAGTGTACGGGGGGATGGTGGCTACACCTTC.

The chain uses TRBV27 and TRBJ2-7, with D perhaps matching TRBD2 (6 bases). Per germline, CDR1 MNHEY and CDR2 SMNVEV (reference sequence). The CDR3 length is 14 residues. V lost 4 bases and J lost 2, with 12 bases in between. The CDR3 nucleotides read TGTGCCAGCAGTTCGTTAGCGGAGCCCTACGAGCAGTACTTC. Its protein is CASSSLAEPYEQYF.

V gene TRBV5-1 combines with J gene TRBJ2-7; no definite D call. Germline CDR1 and CDR2: SGHRS and YFSETQ. V lost 2 bases to trimming and J lost 3 bases, with 9 bases between them. The CDR3 runs to 13 residues. The CDR3 protein is CASSFDIRYEQYF. As DNA, the CDR3 is TGCGCCAGCAGCTTCGACATTCGCTACGAGCAGTACTTC.

Comments on this clone: The junction departs from the called germline gene at one end, perhaps through a read error. The sample holds other DNA sequences that translate to the same CDR3. V is TRBV12-5 and J is TRBJ2-2; D is undetermined. This CDR3 has 13 amino acids. The germline V gene encodes CDR1 LGHNT and CDR2 FRNRAP. In DNA form, the CDR3 reads TGTGCTAGTGGATTGGGGAACACCGGGGAGCTGTTTTTT. This encodes CASGLGNTGELFF. The full variable domain, rest sourced from reference TRBV12-5 and TRBJ2-2, is DARVTQTPRHKVTEMGQEVTMRCQPILGHNTVFWYRQTMMQGLELLAYFRNRAPLDDSGMPKDRFSAEMPDATLATLKIQPSEPRDSAVYFCASGLGNTGELFFGEGSRLTVL.

The V and J genes are TRBV2 and TRBJ1-3; no reliable D call. Germline V gives CDR1 SNHLY, CDR2 FYNNEI. This CDR3 comprises 13 residues. Trimming cost V 5 bases and J 0 bases, with 5 bases left between them. Written as DNA, the CDR3 is TGTGCCAGCAGTTTCCGCTCTGGAAACACCATATATTTT. This sequence encodes CASSFRSGNTIYF.

This chain connects TRBV30 to TRBJ1-2; D gene uncertain. In germline, CDR1 is GTSNPN, CDR2 SVGIG (reference sequence). The ends were cut back, 4 bases at V and 13 bases at J, with 19 bases in the middle. This CDR3 contains 12 residues. CDR3 region: CAWTPDGPWGTF. CDR3 nucleotide sequence: TGTGCCTGGACCCCGGACGGCCCTTGGGGCACCTTC.

This rearrangement joins TRBV4-1 to TRBJ2-5; D remains ambiguous. The germline V and J ends were trimmed by 0 bases and 0 bases, with 2 bases remaining between them. Germline loops: CDR1 MGHRA, CDR2 YSYEKL. This CDR3 has 13 amino acids. CDR3 protein: CASSQDHQETQYF. The CDR3 nucleotides read TGCGCCAGCAGCCAAGATCACCAAGAGACCCAGTACTTC.

CDR3 residues: CASKVLARERNEQFF. In DNA, the CDR3 is TGCGCCAGCAAAGTACTAGCGCGGGAGAGAAATGAGCAGTTCTTC. This chain connects TRBV10-1 to TRBJ2-1; TRBD2 matches at 7 bases. The CDR3 runs to 15 residues. Unmatched junction bases numbered 13, after V lost 7 bases and J lost 7 bases. In germline, CDR1 is WNHNN, CDR2 SYGVQD (reference sequence).

The chain employs TRBV7-2 and TRBJ2-3; 12 positions agree with TRBD2. Germline trimming cut 2 bases from V and 1 base from J; bases unmatched to any gene: 10. Looked up from germline, CDR1 is SGHTA and CDR2 is FQGNSA. The CDR3 length is 19 residues. The chain's CDR3 is CASSLFRLAGGRGTDTQYF. The CDR3 nucleotides are TGTGCCAGCAGCTTATTCCGCCTAGCGGGGGGGCGTGGCACAGATACGCAGTATTTT.

V is TRBV29-1 and J is TRBJ2-7; D remains unclear. CDR3 length equals 12 residues. Germline V CDR1 and CDR2: SQVTM, ANQGSEA. Trimming took 6 bases from V and 1 from J, leaving 10 bases between them. DNA of the CDR3: TGCAGCGTCAAAGACGGTTCCTACGAGCAGTACTTC. Protein sequence: CSVKDGSYEQYF.